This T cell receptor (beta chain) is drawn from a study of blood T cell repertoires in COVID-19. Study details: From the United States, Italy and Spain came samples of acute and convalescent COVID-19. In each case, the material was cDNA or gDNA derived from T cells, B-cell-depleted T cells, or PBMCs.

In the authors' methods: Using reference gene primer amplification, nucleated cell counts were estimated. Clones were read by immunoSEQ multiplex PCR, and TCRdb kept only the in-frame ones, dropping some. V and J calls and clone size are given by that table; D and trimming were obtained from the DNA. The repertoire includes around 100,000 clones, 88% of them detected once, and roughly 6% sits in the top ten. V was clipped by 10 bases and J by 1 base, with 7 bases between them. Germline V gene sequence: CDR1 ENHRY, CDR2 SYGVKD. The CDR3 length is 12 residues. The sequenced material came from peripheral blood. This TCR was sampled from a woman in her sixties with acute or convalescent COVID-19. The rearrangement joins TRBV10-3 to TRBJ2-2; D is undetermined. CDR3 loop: CASGRNTGELFF. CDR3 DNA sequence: TGTGCCAGTGGCAGGAACACCGGGGAGCTGTTTTTT.